The entry that follows covers one TCR beta chain sequence. Its antigen remains unknown. The CDR3 totals 16 residues. Per the germline V gene, CDR1 is SGHRS and CDR2 is YFSETQ. The V end was cut by 3 bases, the J end by 0 bases, with 13 bases between. Carrying unique molecular identifiers, the cDNA also gained a universal primer site through template switching. One entry per CDR3 protein, called by TCRdb with MiXCR from the 5' RACE reads. The table includes about 200,000 distinct CDR3 sequences, roughly a tenth detected once. This sample is part of a study of identical twins. Study-wide results and limits: Insertions were fewer in abundant cord blood beta clonotypes, whereas memory repertoires showed none of this pattern.

This clonotype originated in a young woman in good health. The J gene is TRBJ2-1, the V gene TRBV5-1; the D is unclear. The specimen was memory (CD45RO+) T cells sorted from blood. CDR3 protein: CASSSDPPPSYNEQFF. The CDR3 coding sequence is TGCGCCAGCAGCTCCGACCCACCTCCCTCCTACAATGAGCAGTTCTTC.